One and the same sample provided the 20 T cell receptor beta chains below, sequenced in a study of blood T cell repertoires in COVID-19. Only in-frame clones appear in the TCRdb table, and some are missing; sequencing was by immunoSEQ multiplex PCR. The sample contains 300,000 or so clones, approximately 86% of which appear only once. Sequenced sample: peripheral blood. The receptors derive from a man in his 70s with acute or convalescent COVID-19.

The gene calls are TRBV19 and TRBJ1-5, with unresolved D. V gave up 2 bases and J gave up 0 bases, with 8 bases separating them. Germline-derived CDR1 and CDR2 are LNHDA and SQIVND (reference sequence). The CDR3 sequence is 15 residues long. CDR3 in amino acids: CASSIPVNSNQPQHF. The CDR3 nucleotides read TGTGCCAGTAGTATACCAGTTAATAGCAATCAGCCCCAGCATTTT.

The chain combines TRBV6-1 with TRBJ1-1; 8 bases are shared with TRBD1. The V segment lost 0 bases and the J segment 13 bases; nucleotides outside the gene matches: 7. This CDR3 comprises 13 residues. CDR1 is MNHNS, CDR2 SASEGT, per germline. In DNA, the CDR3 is TGTGCCAGCAGTGAAGCCAGGGGACAGGTCGATTTCTTT. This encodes CASSEARGQVDFF.

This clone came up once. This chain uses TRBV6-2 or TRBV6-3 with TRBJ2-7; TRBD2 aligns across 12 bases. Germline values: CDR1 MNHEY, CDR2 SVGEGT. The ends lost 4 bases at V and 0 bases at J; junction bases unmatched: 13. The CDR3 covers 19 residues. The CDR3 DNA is TGTGCCAGCAGTTTGGTTCCGGGACTAGCGGGCCGAAGCTCCTACGAGCAGTACTTC. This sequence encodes CASSLVPGLAGRSSYEQYF.

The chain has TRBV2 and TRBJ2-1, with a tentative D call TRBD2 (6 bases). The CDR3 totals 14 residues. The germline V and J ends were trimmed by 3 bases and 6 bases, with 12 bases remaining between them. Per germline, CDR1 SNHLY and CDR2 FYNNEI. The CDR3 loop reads CASSEQGGLNEQFF. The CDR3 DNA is TGTGCCAGCAGTGAGCAGGGAGGACTCAATGAGCAGTTCTTC.

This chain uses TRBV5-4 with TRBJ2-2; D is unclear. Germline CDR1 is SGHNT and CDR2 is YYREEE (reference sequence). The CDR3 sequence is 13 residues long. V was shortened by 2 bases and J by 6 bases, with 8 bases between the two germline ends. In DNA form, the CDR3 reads TGTGCCAGCAGCTTTGACTGGGCCGGGGAGCTGTTTTTT. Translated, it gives CASSFDWAGELFF.

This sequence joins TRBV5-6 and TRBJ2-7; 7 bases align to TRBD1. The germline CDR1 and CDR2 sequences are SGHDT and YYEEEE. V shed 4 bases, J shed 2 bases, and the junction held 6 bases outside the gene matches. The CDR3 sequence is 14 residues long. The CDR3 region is CASSVTGLPYEQYF. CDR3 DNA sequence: TGTGCCAGCAGCGTGACAGGGCTTCCCTACGAGCAGTACTTC.

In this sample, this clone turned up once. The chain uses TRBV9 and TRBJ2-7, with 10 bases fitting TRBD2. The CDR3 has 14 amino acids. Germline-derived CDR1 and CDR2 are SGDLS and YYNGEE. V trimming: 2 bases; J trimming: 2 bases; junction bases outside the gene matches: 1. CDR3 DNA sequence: TGTGCCAGCAGCGTGGGACTAGCGACCTACGAGCAGTACTTC. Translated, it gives CASSVGLATYEQYF. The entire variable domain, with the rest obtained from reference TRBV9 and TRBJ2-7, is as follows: DSGVTQTPKHLITATGQRVTLRCSPRSGDLSVYWYQQSLDQGLQFLIQYYNGEERAKGNILERFSAQQFPDLHSELNLSSLELGDSALYFCASSVGLATYEQYFGPGTRLTVT.

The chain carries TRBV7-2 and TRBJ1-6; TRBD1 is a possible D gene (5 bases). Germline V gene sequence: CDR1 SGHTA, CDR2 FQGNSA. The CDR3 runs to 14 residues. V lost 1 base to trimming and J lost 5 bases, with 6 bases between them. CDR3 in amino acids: CASSLGTNNSPLHF. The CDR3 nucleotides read TGTGCCAGCAGCTTAGGGACAAATAATTCACCCCTCCACTTT.

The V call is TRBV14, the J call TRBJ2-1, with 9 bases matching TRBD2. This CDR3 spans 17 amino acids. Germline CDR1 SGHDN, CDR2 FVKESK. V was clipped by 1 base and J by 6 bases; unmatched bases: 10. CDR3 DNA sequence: TGTGCCAGCAGCCAAGGGGTTAGCGGGGGATTAATCAATGAGCAGTTCTTC. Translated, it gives CASSQGVSGGLINEQFF.

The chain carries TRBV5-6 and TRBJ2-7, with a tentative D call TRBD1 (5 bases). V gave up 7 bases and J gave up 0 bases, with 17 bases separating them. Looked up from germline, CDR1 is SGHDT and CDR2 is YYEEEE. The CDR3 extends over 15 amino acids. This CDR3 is CASESLGLASYEQYF. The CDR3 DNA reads TGTGCCAGCGAGAGCTTGGGGCTGGCCTCCTACGAGCAGTACTTC.

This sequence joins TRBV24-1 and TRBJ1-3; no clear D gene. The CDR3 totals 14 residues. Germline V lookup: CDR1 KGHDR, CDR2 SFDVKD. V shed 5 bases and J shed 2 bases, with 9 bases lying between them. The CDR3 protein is CATSGGDPGNTIYF. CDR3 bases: TGTGCCACCAGTGGAGGAGACCCTGGAAACACCATATATTTT.

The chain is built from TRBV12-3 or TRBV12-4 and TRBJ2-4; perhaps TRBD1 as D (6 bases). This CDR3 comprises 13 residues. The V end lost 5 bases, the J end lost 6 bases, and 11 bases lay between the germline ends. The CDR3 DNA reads TGTGCCAGCAGTATAATACAGGGAAACATTCAGTACTTC. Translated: CASSIIQGNIQYF.

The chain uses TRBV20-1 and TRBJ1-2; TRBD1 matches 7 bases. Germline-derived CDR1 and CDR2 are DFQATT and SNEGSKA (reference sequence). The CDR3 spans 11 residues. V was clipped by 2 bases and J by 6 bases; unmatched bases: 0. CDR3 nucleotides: TGCAGTGCTAGACAGGGGGATGGCTACACCTTC. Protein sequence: CSARQGDGYTF.

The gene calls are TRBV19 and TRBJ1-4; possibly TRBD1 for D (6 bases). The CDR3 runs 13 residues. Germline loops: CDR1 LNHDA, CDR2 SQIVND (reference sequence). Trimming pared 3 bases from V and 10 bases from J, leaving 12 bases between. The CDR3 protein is CASSIRDIRKLFF. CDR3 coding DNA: TGTGCCAGTAGTATCCGGGACATTCGAAAACTGTTTTTT.

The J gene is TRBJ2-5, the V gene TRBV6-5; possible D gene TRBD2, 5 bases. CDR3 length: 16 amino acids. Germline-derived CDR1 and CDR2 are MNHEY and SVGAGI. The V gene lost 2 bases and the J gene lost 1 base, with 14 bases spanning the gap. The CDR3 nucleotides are TGTGCCAGCAGTTACAACCCGGGAAACCCCCAAGAGACCCAGTACTTC. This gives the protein CASSYNPGNPQETQYF.

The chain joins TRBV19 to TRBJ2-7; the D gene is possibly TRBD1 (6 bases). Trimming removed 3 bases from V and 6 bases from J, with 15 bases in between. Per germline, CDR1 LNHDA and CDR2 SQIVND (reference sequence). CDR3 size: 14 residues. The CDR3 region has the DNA TGTGCCAGTAGTATCGGACAGCAGGCATTCGAGCAGTACTTC. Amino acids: CASSIGQQAFEQYF.

The CDR3 region has the DNA TGCGCCAGCAGCGAAAACCGGGGGTTCACCTACGAGCAGTACTTC. Translated: CASSENRGFTYEQYF. The rearrangement uses TRBV10-1 and TRBJ2-7, with D maybe TRBD2 (6 bases). CDR3 length: 15 residues. V dropped 6 bases and J dropped 2 bases, with 17 bases sitting between them. The germline V gene encodes CDR1 WNHNN and CDR2 SYGVQD (reference sequence).

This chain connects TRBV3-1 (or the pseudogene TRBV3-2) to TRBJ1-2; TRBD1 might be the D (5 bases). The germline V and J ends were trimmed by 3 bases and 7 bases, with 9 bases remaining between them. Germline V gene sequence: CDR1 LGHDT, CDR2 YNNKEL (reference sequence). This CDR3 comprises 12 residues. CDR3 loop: CASSQGGGGYTF. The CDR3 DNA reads TGTGCCAGCAGCCAGGGGGGAGGTGGCTACACCTTC.

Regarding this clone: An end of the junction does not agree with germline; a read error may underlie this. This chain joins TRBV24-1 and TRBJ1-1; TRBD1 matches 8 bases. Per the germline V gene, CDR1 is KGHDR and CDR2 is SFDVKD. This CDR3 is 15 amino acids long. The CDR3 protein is CATSDPRTGNAEAFF. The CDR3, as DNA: TGTGCCACCAGTGACCCTAGGACAGGGAACGCTGAAGCTTTCTTT.

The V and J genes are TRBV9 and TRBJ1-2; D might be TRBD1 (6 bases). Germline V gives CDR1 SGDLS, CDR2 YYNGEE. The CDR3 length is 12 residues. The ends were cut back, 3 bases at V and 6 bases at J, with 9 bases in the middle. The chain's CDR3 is CASSDPGDGYTF. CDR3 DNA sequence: TGTGCCAGCAGCGACCCAGGGGATGGCTACACCTTC.